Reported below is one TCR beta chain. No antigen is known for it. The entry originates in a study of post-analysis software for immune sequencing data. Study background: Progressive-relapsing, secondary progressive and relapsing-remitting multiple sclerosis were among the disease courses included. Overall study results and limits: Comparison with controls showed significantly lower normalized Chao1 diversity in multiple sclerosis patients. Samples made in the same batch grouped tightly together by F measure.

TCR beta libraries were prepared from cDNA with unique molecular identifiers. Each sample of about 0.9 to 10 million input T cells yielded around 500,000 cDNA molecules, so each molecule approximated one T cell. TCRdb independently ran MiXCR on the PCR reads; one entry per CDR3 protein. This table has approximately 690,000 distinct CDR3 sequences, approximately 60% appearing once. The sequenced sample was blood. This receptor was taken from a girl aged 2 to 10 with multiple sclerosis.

The chain's CDR3 is CASSARLAGGSGEQFF. DNA of the CDR3: TGTGCCAGCAGCGCCCGACTAGCGGGAGGCAGTGGTGAGCAGTTCTTC. The genes are TRBV9 and TRBJ2-1; 13 bases agree with TRBD2. This CDR3 has 16 amino acids. Germline values: CDR1 SGDLS, CDR2 YYNGEE. The J segment lost 9 bases and the V segment lost 3 bases, leaving 9 bases of the junction unmatched.